This T cell receptor (beta chain) was sequenced during a study of OX40 agonist ivuxolimab in advanced cancers. Overall study: Patients took ivuxolimab, an agonistic anti-OX40 (CD134) antibody. Head and neck, renal cell, melanoma or hepatocellular carcinoma were the cancers that dose-escalation patients had. Previous treatment with anti-PD-1, anti-PD-L1 or anti-CTLA-4 therapy was allowed; under 50% had received some. Study-level findings and limits: At 0.1-3.0 mg/kg, partial responders had clonal expansion among the lowest observed.

Details on this clone: The antigen is unknown.

Produced via immunoSEQ multiplex PCR; TCRdb's table is partial and in-frame only. Of tens of thousands of clones listed, around 86% are singletons. This sample comprised CD4+ or CD8+ T cells sorted from blood, obtained in a trial of the OX40 agonist ivuxolimab. The receptor's source is an adult with an advanced solid tumor such as melanoma, head and neck, liver or kidney cancer.

For the CDR3, the DNA is TGTGCCAGCAGTAGGGGAGCCCAAGAGACCCAGTACTTC. Protein: CASSRGAQETQYF. The chain is built from TRBV7-9 and TRBJ2-5; the D call may be TRBD1 or TRBD2 (5 bases each). Trimming pared 6 bases from V and 1 base from J, leaving 9 bases between. This CDR3 is built from 13 residues. Germline V gene data show CDR1 as SEHNR and CDR2 as FQNEAQ (reference sequence).